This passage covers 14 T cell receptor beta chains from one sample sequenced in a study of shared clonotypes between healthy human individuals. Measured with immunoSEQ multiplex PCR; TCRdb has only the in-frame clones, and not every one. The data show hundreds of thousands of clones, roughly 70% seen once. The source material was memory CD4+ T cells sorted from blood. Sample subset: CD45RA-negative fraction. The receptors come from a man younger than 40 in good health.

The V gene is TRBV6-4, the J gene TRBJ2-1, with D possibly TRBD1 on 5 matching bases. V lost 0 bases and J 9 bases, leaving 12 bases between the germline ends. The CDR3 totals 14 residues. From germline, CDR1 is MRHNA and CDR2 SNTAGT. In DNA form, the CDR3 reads TGTGCCAGCAGTGACTCAGGGGCCCTGACTGAGCAGTTCTTC. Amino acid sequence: CASSDSGALTEQFF.

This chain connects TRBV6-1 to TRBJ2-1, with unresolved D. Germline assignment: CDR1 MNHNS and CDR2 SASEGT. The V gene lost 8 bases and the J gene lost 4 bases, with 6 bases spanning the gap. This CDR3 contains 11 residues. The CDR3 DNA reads TGTGCCAGCTCTATTTACAATGAGCAGTTCTTC. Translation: CASSIYNEQFF.

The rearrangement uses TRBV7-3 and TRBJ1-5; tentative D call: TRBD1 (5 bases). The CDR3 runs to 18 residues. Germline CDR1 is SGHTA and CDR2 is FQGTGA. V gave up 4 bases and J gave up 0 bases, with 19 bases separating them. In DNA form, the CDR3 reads TGTGCCAGCAGCTCCACGGACGGACACCTTTATAGCAATCAGCCCCAGCATTTT. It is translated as CASSSTDGHLYSNQPQHF.

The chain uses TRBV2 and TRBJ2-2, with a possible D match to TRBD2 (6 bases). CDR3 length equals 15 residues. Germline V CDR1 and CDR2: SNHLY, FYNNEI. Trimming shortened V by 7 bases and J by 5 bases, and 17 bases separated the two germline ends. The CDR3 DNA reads TGTGCCAGCACTCGGACTACATCGGGGACCGGGGAGCTGTTTTTT. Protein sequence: CASTRTTSGTGELFF.

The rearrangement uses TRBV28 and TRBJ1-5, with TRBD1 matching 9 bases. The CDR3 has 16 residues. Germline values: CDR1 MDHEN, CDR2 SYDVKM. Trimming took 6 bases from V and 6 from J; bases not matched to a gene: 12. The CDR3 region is CASSSPGTGSGQPQHF. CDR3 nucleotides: TGTGCCAGCAGCAGTCCCGGGACAGGGTCCGGTCAGCCCCAGCATTTT.

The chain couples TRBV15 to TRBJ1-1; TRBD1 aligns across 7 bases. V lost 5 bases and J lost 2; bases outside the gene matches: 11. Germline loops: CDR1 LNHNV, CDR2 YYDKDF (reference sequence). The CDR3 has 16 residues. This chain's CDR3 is CATSSQPTGYNTEAFF. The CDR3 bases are TGTGCCACCAGCTCCCAACCGACAGGGTACAACACTGAAGCTTTCTTT.

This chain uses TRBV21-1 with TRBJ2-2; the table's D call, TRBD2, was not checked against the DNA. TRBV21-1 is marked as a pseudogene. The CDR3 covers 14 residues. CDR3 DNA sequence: TGTGCCAGAAAGGGGAGGGCGAACACCGGGGAGCTGTTTTTT. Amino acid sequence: CARKGRANTGELFF.

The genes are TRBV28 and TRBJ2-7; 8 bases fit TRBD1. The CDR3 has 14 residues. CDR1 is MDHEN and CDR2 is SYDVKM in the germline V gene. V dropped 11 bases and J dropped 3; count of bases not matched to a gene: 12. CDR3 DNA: TGTGCCCGTCACTCCAGGACAGGGCACTACGAGCAGTACTTC. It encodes CARHSRTGHYEQYF.

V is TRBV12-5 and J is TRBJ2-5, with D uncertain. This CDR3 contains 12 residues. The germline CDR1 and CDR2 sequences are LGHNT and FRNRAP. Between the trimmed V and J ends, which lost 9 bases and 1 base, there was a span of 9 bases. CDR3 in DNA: TGTGCTAGCGCAGGAATCCAAGAGACCCAGTACTTC. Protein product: CASAGIQETQYF.

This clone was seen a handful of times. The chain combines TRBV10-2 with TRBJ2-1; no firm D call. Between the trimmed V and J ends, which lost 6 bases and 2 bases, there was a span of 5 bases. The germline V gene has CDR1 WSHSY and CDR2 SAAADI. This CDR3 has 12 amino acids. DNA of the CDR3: TGCGCCAGCAGCCCCCCCTACAATGAGCAGTTCTTC. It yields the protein CASSPPYNEQFF.

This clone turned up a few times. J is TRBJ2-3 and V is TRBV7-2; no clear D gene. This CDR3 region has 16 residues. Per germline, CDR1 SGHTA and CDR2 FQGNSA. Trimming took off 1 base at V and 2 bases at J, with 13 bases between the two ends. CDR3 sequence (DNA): TGTGCCAGCAGCTTAGGTAGGGCTGGGGTCACAGATACGCAGTATTTT. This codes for CASSLGRAGVTDTQYF. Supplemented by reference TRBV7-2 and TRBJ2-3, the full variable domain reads GAGVSQSPSNKVTEKGKDVELRCDPISGHTALYWYRQSLGQGLEFLIYFQGNSAPDKSGLPSDRFSAERTGGSVSTLTIQRTQQEDSAVYLCASSLGRAGVTDTQYFGPGTRLTVL.

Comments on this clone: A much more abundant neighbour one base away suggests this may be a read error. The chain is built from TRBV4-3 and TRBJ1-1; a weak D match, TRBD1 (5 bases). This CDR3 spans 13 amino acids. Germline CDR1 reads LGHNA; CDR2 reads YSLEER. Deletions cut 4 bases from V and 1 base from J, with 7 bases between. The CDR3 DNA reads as TGCGCCAGCAGCCCCGGACAGAACACTGAAGCTTTCTTT. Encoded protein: CASSPGQNTEAFF.

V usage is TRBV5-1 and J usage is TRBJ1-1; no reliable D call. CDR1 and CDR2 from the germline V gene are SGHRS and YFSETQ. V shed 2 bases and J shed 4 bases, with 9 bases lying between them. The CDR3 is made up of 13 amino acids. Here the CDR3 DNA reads TGCGCCAGCAGCTTTGGGGAGGGCACTGAAGCTTTCTTT. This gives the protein CASSFGEGTEAFF.

The CDR3 DNA sequence: TGTGCCAGCAGGAATTCGGGAGCCTATGGCTACACCTTC. It translates to CASRNSGAYGYTF. The rearrangement uses TRBV28 and TRBJ1-2; no definite D call. The CDR3 covers 13 residues. Between the trimmed V and J ends, which lost 6 bases and 4 bases, there was a span of 12 bases. The germline CDR1 and CDR2 sequences are MDHEN and SYDVKM.